This T cell receptor (beta chain) was identified during a study of human T cells and chemical hapten exposure. Study observations and caveats: The number of TCRs over 1 in 1000 frequency stayed unchanged after DPC.

This clonotype showed up just a few times. What it binds is unknown. The study's library attached unique molecular identifiers to single cDNA molecules. In the source study's methods: 96,000 or so TCRs per sample was the median, with a range of 23,224 to 690,600. MiXCR, run by TCRdb on the reads, gives a single entry per CDR3 protein. The V and J calls and clone size come from TCRdb's table, not from the authors' own analysis. The sample lists around 120,000 distinct CDR3 sequences, less than 10% occurring once. V shed 4 bases, J shed 6 bases, and the junction held 7 bases outside the gene matches. The CDR3 has 15 residues. Germline CDR1 is SGHNT and CDR2 is YYREEE (reference sequence). From whole blood left unfractionated, total RNA was extracted.

This chain joins TRBV5-4 and TRBJ2-1; 10 bases agree with TRBD2. Sequencing was carried out using whole blood. The receptor comes from a human donor in good health. Some clones in this sample may be carry-over from other donors' samples. In nucleotides, the CDR3 is TGTGCCAGCAGCCACCTAGCGGGAGAGACCAATGAGCAGTTCTTC. Its translation: CASSHLAGETNEQFF. Full variable domain (missing parts from reference TRBV5-4 and TRBJ2-1): ETGVTQSPTHLIKTRGQQVTLRCSSQSGHNTVSWYQQALGQGPQFIFQYYREEENGRGNFPPRFSGLQFPNYSSELNVNALELDDSALYLCASSHLAGETNEQFFGPGTRLTVL.